This T cell receptor beta chain comes out of a study of molecular identifiers for immune sequencing clone quantification. Comments on this clonotype: Its target is not known.

The CDR3 sequence is 14 residues long. Germline CDR1 is MNHNS and CDR2 is SASEGT. With V trimmed by 6 bases and J by 4 bases, 5 bases remained unmatched. Broader study findings: Clones above 20 RNA copies held over 98% of effector molecules, under 1% in naive cells.

Making the bulk TCR libraries relied on previously described methods and listed TCR primers. TCRdb used MiXCR to reprocess the PCR reads, holding one entry per CDR3 protein. The sample includes some 650,000 distinct CDR3 sequences, nearly 20% seen only once; the top ten take roughly 0.83%. Libraries of naive CD8 cells were prepared from 20,000 to 1,000,000 sorted cells using 10%, 30% or 50% RNA. Sorting captured naive CD8 T cells as CD8+CD4-CCR7+CD45RA+. The sequenced material came from naive CD8+ T cells from blood, with Jurkat cell RNA spiked in. Subset denoted: FACS-sorted CD8+CD4-CCR7+CD45RA+ naive T cells. The V and J genes are TRBV6-1 and TRBJ2-1; 8 bases align to TRBD2. The sequence was collected from a human donor in good health. Some libraries in this study had Jurkat cell RNA spiked in. The CDR3 here is CASSAGLVYNEQFF. CDR3 DNA sequence: TGTGCCAGCAGCGCGGGACTAGTATACAATGAGCAGTTCTTC.